This T cell receptor (beta chain) was observed in a study of human T cells and chemical hapten exposure. About this clonotype: Its specificity is not known.

Findings and limits, study-wide: A positive correlation with patch test score was found for PT1 expanded TCR counts.

The sample's time point: patch test 3, about 24 weeks after DPC sensitization. Described treatment: therapeutic diphenylcyclopropenone sensitization with weekly scalp DPC. The library labeled individual cDNA molecules by adding unique molecular identifiers to them. TCRdb re-called the RACE reads through MiXCR, storing one row per CDR3 protein. The data contain 150,000 to 200,000 distinct CDR3 sequences, approximately 24% of them singletons. V lost 5 bases, J lost 9 bases, and 13 bases stayed unmatched. The CDR3 contains 14 residues. The V gene's germline CDR1 is LNHNV and CDR2 YYDKDF (reference sequence).

This specimen was whole blood, taken in connection with sensitization to the hapten diphenylcyclopropenone (DPC). The genes are TRBV15 and TRBJ2-7; 7 nucleotides align to TRBD2. The clonotype comes from a woman aged 40 to 50 with alopecia areata. Some clones in this sample may be carry-over from other donors' samples. Here the CDR3 DNA reads TGTGCCACCAGCCTGTCCGCGGGGGTCACTAGGCAGTACTTC. This codes for CATSLSAGVTRQYF. The full variable domain, with the rest looked up from reference TRBV15 and TRBJ2-7, is DAMVIQNPRYQVTQFGKPVTLSCSQTLNHNVMYWYQQKSSQAPKLLFHYYDKDFNNEADTPDNFQSRRPNTSFCFLDIRSPGLGDTAMYLCATSLSAGVTRQYFGPGTRLTVT.